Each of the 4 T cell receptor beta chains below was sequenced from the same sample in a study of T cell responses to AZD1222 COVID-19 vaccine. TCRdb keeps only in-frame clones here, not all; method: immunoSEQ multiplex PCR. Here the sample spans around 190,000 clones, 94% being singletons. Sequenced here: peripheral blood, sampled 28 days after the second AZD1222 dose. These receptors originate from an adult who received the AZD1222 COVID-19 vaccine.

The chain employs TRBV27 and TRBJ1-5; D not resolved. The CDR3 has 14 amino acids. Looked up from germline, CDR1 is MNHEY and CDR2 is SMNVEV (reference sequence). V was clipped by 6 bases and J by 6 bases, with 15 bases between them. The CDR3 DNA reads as TGTGCCAGCAGGCCCCTGGCTCGCGGTCAGCCCCAGCATTTT. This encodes CASRPLARGQPQHF.

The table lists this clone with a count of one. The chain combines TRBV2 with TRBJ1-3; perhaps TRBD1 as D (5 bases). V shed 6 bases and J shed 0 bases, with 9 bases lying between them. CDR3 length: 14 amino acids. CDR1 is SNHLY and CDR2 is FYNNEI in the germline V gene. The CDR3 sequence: CASRKDSSGNTIYF. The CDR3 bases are TGTGCCAGCAGAAAAGACAGCTCTGGAAACACCATATATTTT.

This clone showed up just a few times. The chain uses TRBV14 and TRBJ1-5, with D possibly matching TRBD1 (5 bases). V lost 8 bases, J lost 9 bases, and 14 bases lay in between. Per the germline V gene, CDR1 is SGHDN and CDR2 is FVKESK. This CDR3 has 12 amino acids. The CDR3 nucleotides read TGTGCCAGCGGGTCAGGGAATGGGCCCCAGCATTTT. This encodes CASGSGNGPQHF.

This chain's CDR3 is CASSQVQGTGNTIYF. CDR3 in DNA: TGCGCCAGCAGCCAAGTACAGGGAACTGGAAACACCATATATTTT. The V gene is TRBV4-1, the J gene TRBJ1-3; D is possibly TRBD1 (6 bases). The ends were cut back, 1 base at V and 2 bases at J, with 9 bases in the middle. The CDR3 is 15 amino acids. Germline CDR1 reads MGHRA; CDR2 reads YSYEKL.